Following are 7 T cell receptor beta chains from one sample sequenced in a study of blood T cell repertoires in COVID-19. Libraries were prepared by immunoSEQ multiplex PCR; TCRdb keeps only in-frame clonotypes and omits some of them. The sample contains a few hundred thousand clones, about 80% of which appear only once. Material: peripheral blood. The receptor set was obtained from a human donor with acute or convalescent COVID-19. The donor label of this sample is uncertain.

CDR3: CASSQMGQGLGNTEAFF. The CDR3 bases are TGTGCCAGCAGCCAAATGGGACAGGGGTTGGGGAACACTGAAGCTTTCTTT. The V call is TRBV4-2, the J call TRBJ1-1; 10 bases match TRBD1. V trimming: 2 bases; J trimming: 1 base; junction bases outside the gene matches: 7. CDR3 size: 17 residues. Germline CDR1 LGHNA, CDR2 YNFKEQ.

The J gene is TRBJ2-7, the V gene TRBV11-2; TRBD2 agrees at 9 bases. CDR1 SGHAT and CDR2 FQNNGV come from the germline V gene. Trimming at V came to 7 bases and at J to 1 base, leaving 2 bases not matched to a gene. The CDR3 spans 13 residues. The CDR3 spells CASTLAGSYEQYF. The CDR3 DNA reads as TGTGCCAGCACCCTAGCGGGGTCCTACGAGCAGTACTTC.

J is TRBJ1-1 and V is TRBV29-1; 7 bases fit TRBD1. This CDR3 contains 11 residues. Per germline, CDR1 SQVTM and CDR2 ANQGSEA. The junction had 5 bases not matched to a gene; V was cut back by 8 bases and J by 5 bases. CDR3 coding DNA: TGCAGCAGTAACAGGGGAACTGAAGCTTTCTTT. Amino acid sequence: CSSNRGTEAFF.

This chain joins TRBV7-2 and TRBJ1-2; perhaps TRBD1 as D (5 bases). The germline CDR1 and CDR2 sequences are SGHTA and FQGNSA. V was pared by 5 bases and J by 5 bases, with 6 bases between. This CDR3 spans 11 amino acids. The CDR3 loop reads CASSPGYGYTF. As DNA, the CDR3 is TGTGCCAGCAGCCCAGGGTATGGCTACACCTTC.

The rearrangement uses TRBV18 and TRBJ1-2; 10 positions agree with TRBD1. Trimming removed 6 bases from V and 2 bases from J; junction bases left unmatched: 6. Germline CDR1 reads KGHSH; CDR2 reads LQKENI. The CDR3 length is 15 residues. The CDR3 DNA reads TGTGCCAGCTCGTGGACGGGACAGGGGAACTATGGCTACACCTTC. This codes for CASSWTGQGNYGYTF. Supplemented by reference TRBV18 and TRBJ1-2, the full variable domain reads NAGVMQNPRHLVRRRGQEARLRCSPMKGHSHVYWYRQLPEEGLKFMVYLQKENIIDESGMPKERFSAEFPKEGPSILRIQQVVRGDSAAYFCASSWTGQGNYGYTFGSGTRLTVV.

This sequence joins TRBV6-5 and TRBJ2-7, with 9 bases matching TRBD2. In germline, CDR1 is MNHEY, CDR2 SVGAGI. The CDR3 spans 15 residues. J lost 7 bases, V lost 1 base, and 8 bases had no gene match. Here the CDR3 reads CASSYFAGTSLEQYF. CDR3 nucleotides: TGTGCCAGCAGTTACTTCGCCGGGACTAGCCTTGAGCAGTACTTC.

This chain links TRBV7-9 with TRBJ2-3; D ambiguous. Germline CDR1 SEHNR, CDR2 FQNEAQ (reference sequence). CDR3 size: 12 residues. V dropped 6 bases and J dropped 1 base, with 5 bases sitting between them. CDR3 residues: CASSAGTDTQYF. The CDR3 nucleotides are TGTGCCAGCAGTGCGGGCACAGATACGCAGTATTTT.